The clone carrying this TCR beta chain appeared once. The data were obtained in a study of early T cells in non-severe SARS-CoV-2 infection. At the level of the study: Investigators sequenced bulk RNA drawn from unsorted whole blood, and chains remained unpaired.

Germline CDR1 is MNHEY and CDR2 is SVGAGI. V trimming: 6 bases; J trimming: 7 bases; junction bases outside the gene matches: 8. This CDR3 comprises 13 residues. TCRdb used MiXCR to reprocess the 5' RACE reads, holding one entry per CDR3 protein. The sample lists tens of thousands of distinct CDR3 sequences; around 12% were seen once. The chain uses TRBV6-5 and TRBJ1-2, with 7 bases fitting TRBD1. Source material: whole blood. This TCR came from an adult who was a healthcare worker with PCR-confirmed SARS-CoV-2 infection or an uninfected control (not recorded which). For the CDR3, the DNA is TGTGCCAGCAGCCGCGACAGGGACAGTGGCTACACCTTC. Encoded protein: CASSRDRDSGYTF.